The present T cell receptor beta chain was sequenced within a study of vaccination effects on CD4 cells after COVID-19. About the study: Samples were taken post-vaccine, and their median timing was 72 days after the second dose.

As concerns this clone: The antigen remains undetermined.

Sequencing in the ViraFEST assay came after antigen-specific CD4+ T cells had been expanded with viral peptide pools, which were used to stimulate PBMC. Researchers isolated CD4+ T cells once less than 13 days of culture had elapsed. Vaccine administered to participants consisted of two doses of either BNT162b2 or mRNA-1273. PBMC cultures contained around 2 million cells per well, approximately 9.2 IU/ml IL-2 and roughly 10 ug/ml peptides. Broader study findings: Early post-infection timepoints were missing from the study, which also had few convalescent patients. Both infection-induced and vaccine-induced clones contracted markedly at late post-vaccination timepoints.

Data came from immunoSEQ multiplex PCR; TCRdb stores just in-frame clones and leaves some out. The table has 30,000 or so clones, roughly two thirds seen once; the top ten hold roughly 12%. Sequenced material: CD4+ T cells from PBMCs cultured with HCoV-229E spike peptides, taken after COVID-19 vaccination. The TCR comes from a human donor who received a COVID-19 vaccine.

The CDR3 bases are TGTGCCAGCAGCCAAACTAGCGTCAACGAGCAGTACTTC. Its protein product is CASSQTSVNEQYF. This chain joins TRBV4-2 and TRBJ2-7; the match to TRBD2 covers 7 bases. This CDR3 contains 13 residues. Germline trimming cut 2 bases from V and 5 bases from J; bases unmatched to any gene: 3. Germline-derived CDR1 and CDR2 are LGHNA and YNFKEQ.